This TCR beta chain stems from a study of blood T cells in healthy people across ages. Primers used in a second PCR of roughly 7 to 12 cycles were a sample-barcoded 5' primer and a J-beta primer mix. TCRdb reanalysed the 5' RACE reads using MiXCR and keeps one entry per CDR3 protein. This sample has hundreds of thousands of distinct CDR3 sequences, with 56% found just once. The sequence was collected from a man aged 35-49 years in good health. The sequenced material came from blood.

CDR3 sequence: CASSSGTPTKGTEAFF. The CDR3 nucleotides read TGTGCCAGCTCTTCAGGGACACCCACTAAAGGGACTGAAGCTTTCTTT. This rearrangement joins TRBV28 to TRBJ1-1, with D possibly matching TRBD1 (6 bases). Trimming removed 8 bases from V and 5 bases from J, with 24 bases in between. The CDR3 spans 16 residues. Germline V gives CDR1 MDHEN, CDR2 SYDVKM.